This entry describes one T cell receptor beta chain. The antigen remains undetermined. 5'RACE template switching generated TCR cDNA, adding a universal primer site and UMIs. TCRdb re-analysed the 5' RACE reads in MiXCR, keeping a single row per CDR3 protein. The table lists around 550,000 distinct CDR3 sequences, 15% to 20% of them singletons. This sample is drawn from a study of T cells after yellow fever vaccination. Study information: Libraries from low-cell-number fractions were prepared with the SMART-Seq v4 Ultra Low Input RNA kit. Notes on the study in general: The booster response re-showed most primary clones: approximately 95% CD4, about 89% CD8. A secondary response was less intense yet reached its peak sooner, at day 5 versus 15.

Sequenced here: PBMCs, sampled 15 days after the yellow fever booster vaccination. The sequence came from a man aged 30-40 years who received the YFV17D yellow fever vaccine.

The CDR3 here is CASGSGTSHSGEQFF. Written as DNA, the CDR3 is TGTGCCAGCGGGTCGGGGACTAGCCATTCTGGAGAGCAGTTCTTC. The chain links TRBV12-3 or TRBV12-4 to TRBJ2-1, with 9 bases lining up with TRBD2. The CDR3 totals 15 residues. V trimming: 8 bases; J trimming: 10 bases; junction bases outside the gene matches: 15.